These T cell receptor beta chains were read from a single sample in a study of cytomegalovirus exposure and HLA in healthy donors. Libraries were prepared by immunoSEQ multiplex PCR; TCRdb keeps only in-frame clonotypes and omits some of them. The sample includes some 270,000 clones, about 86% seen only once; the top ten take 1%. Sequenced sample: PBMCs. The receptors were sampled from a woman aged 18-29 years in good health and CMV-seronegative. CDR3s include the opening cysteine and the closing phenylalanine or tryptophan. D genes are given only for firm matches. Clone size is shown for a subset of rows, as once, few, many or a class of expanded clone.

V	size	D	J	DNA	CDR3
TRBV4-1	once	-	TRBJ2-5	TGCGCCAGCAGCCGAGCTAGCGCCGTACAAGAGACCCAGTACTTC	CASSRASAVQETQYF
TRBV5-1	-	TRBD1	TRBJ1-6	TGCGCCAGCAGGACCGGGACAGGGTCGAATTCACCCCTCCACTTT	CASRTGTGSNSPLHF
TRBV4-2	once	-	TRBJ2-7	TGTGCCAGCAGCCAAGCTCCGAGAGGCCAGGGGGAGCAGTACTTC	CASSQAPRGQGEQYF
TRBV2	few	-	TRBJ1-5	TGTGCCAGCAGTGAGAGACAGGACAATCAGCCCCAGCATTTT	CASSERQDNQPQHF
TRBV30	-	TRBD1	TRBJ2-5	TGTGCCTGGAGCCCGGGGCAGGGGGTAGAGACCCAGTACTTC	CAWSPGQGVETQYF
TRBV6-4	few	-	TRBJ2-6	TGTGCCAGCAGAGGACGGGGAGCTGGGGCCAACGTCCTGACTTTC	CASRGRGAGANVLTF
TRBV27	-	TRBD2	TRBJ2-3	TGTGCCAGCAGTTTATCGAGCCCGTGGGACCTAGCGGGAGGGTCAGATACGCAGTATTTT	CASSLSSPWDLAGGSDTQYF
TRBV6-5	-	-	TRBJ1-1	TGTGCCAGCAGTTATCCTCAGGCTGAAGCTTTCTTT	CASSYPQAEAFF
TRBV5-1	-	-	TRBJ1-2	TGCGCCAGCAGCTTGGGACAGCTCTATGGCTACACCTTC	CASSLGQLYGYTF
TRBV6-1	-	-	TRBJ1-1	TGTGCCTCCCGGGGGACCATGAACACTGAAGCTTTCTTT	CASRGTMNTEAFF
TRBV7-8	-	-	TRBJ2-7	TGTGCCAGCAGCTTAGACTTACAGGGCCTTCATCGCGAGCAGTACTTC	CASSLDLQGLHREQYF
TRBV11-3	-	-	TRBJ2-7	TGTGCCAGCAGCTTAAATAACCAGGTCTTCAACGAGCAGTACTTC	CASSLNNQVFNEQYF
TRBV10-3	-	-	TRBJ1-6	TGTGCCATCAGTGTTAGTCAGGGAAATTCACCCCTCCACTTT	CAISVSQGNSPLHF
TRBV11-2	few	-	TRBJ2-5	TGTGCCAGCAGCTTAGTGTTCCTTGAGACCCAGTACTTC	CASSLVFLETQYF
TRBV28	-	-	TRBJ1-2	TGTGCCAGCAGCCGTAAACGGTTAGGGGGACGCCTAGCTAACTATGGCTACACCTTC	CASSRKRLGGRLANYGYTF
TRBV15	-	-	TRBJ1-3	TGTGCCACCAGCAGAGATCGAGCCTCTGGAAACACCATATATTTT	CATSRDRASGNTIYF
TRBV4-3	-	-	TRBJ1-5	TGCGCCAGCAGCCAAGATCCGGTGGGGGGAGTCAATCAGCCCCAGCATTTT	CASSQDPVGGVNQPQHF
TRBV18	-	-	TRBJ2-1	TGTGCCAGCTCACCCCCCCCCGGGAGCCGCAATGAGCAGTTCTTC	CASSPPPGSRNEQFF
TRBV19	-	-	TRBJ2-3	TGTGCCAGTAGTATAGGTAACGGACACACAGATACGCAGTATTTT	CASSIGNGHTDTQYF
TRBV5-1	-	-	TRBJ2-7	TGCGCCAGCAGCTCCAGGTCCCCAGCGGGCGAGCAGTACTTC	CASSSRSPAGEQYF
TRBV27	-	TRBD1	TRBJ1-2	TGTGCCAGCAGTTCCCGGGGGCAGGGGGCGTTCGTCTATGGCTACACCTTC	CASSSRGQGAFVYGYTF
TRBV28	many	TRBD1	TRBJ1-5	TGTGCCAGCAGTTTAGTCCGGGGACAGGGTAAAGGTCAGCCCCAGCATTTT	CASSLVRGQGKGQPQHF
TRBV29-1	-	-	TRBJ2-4	TGCAGCGATATAGGGACACCGCAAAACATTCAGTACTTC	CSDIGTPQNIQYF
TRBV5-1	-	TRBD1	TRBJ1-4	TGCGCCAGCAGCTTACAGGGGCTAGGGAATGAAAAACTGTTTTTT	CASSLQGLGNEKLFF
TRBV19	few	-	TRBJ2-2	TGTGCCAGTAGTATAGATCGTAGCACCGGGGAGCTGTTTTTT	CASSIDRSTGELFF
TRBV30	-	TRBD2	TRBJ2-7	TGTGCCTGGAGTTTCGGGCAGGGAGGGGTAACCTACGAGCAGTACTTC	CAWSFGQGGVTYEQYF
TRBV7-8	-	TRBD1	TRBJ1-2	TGTGCCAGCAGCTGGGACAGGGGGAACGGCTACACCTTC	CASSWDRGNGYTF
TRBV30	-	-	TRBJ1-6	TGTGCCTCCTCGGAGAGTGGGAATTCACCCCTCCACTTT	CASSESGNSPLHF
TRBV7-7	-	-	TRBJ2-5	TGTGCTAGCAGCTTAGTTGGCCTGCAAGAGACCCAGTACTTC	CASSLVGLQETQYF
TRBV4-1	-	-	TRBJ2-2	TGCGCCAGCAGCAATACAGCCCCTACCCCGCTTAACACCGGGGAGCTGTTTTTT	CASSNTAPTPLNTGELFF
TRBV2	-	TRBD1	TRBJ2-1	TGTGCCAGCAGGGGGGACAGCGTAGTCAATGAGCAGTTCTTC	CASRGDSVVNEQFF
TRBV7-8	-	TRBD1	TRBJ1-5	TGTGCCAGCAGCTTCCTCGGTGGGGACAGGGGGCTTGAGGACAATCAGCCCCAGCATTTT	CASSFLGGDRGLEDNQPQHF
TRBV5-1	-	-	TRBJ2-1	TGCGCCAGCAGCTCGAACCCCGACATCTACAATGAGCAGTTCTTC	CASSSNPDIYNEQFF
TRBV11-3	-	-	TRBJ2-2	TGTGCCAGCAGCTTAATACAGGCCGGGGAGCTGTTTTTT	CASSLIQAGELFF
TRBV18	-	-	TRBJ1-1	TGTGCCAGCTCACCACAGAACCAGGGAGGAACTGAAGCTTTCTTT	CASSPQNQGGTEAFF
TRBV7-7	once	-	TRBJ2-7	TGTGCTAGCAGCCACAGCGACGGGGGATCCTACGAGCAGTACTTC	CASSHSDGGSYEQYF
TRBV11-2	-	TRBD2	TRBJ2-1	TGTGCCAGCAGCATCCTAGCGGGATTCTCCTACAATGAGCAGTTCTTC	CASSILAGFSYNEQFF
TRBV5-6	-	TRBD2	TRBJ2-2	TGTGCCAGCAGCAAGGGGAGGGGAGCGAACACCGGGGAGCTGTTTTTT	CASSKGRGANTGELFF
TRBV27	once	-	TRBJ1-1	TGTGCCAGCAGTTTACTAACAGGTTCCACTGAAGCTTTCTTT	CASSLLTGSTEAFF
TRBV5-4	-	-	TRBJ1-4	TGTGCCAGCAGCTTCTTCCGGGCCCAGGGAAAACTGTTTTTT	CASSFFRAQGKLFF
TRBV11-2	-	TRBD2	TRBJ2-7	TGTGCCAGCAGCTTAGATTCTCTAGCGGGAGGCCCATCCTACGAGCAGTACTTC	CASSLDSLAGGPSYEQYF
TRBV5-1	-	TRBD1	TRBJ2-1	TGCGCCAGCAGCTTTACAGGGGGATACAATGAGCAGTTCTTC	CASSFTGGYNEQFF